Shown below are 8 T cell receptor beta chains from a single sample sequenced in a study of technical replicates of blood from a handful of donors. Using immunoSEQ multiplex PCR, the repertoire was profiled, and TCRdb retains in-frame clones only, with some absent. The sample contains tens of thousands of clones, roughly 93% of which appear only once. The specimen was T cells isolated from PBMCs. The source of these receptors is a human donor in good health.

The CDR3: CASRSGTIYGYTF. DNA for the CDR3: TGTGCCAGCAGGTCCGGGACAATCTATGGCTACACCTTC. This chain uses TRBV2 with TRBJ1-2, with a weak D call TRBD1 (6 bases). V dropped 6 bases and J dropped 4 bases, with 12 bases sitting between them. CDR1 is SNHLY, CDR2 FYNNEI, per germline. This CDR3 is built from 13 residues.

The chain recombines TRBV6-1 with TRBJ2-1; tentative D call: TRBD2 (6 bases). This CDR3 spans 15 amino acids. Germline V gene data show CDR1 as MNHNS and CDR2 as SASEGT. Trimming took 7 bases from V and 2 from J, leaving 15 bases between them. The DNA for the CDR3 is TGTGCCAGCATGACCTGGCGGGGAACCTACAATGAGCAGTTCTTC. It translates to CASMTWRGTYNEQFF.

This clone was seen a single time. The rearrangement joins TRBV12-5 to TRBJ1-3; D is perhaps TRBD1 (5 bases). The length of the CDR3 is 12 residues. Germline CDR1 reads LGHNT; CDR2 reads FRNRAP. Deletions cut 4 bases from V and 7 bases from J, with 8 bases between. The CDR3 DNA is TGTGCTAGTGGTTGGGGGGGGAACACCATATATTTT. Encoded protein: CASGWGGNTIYF.

The chain uses TRBV2 and TRBJ2-3, with TRBD1 matching over 7 bases. Trimming cost V 6 bases and J 3 bases; bases outside gene matches: 15. Germline assignment: CDR1 SNHLY and CDR2 FYNNEI. The CDR3 contains 17 residues. This CDR3 reads CASRPGQRMVFTDTQYF. CDR3 DNA: TGTGCCAGCAGGCCGGGACAGCGAATGGTGTTTACAGATACGCAGTATTTT.

The V gene is TRBV28, the J gene TRBJ1-2; possible D gene TRBD1, 5 bases. V dropped 2 bases and J dropped 8 bases, with 9 bases sitting between them. CDR3 length equals 12 residues. The germline gives CDR1 MDHEN, CDR2 SYDVKM. The CDR3: CASSLRQGGYTF. For the CDR3, the DNA is TGTGCCAGCAGTTTAAGGCAGGGAGGCTACACCTTC.

This clone appeared once. This chain links TRBV28 with TRBJ1-3; TRBD1 agrees at 10 bases. J gave up 4 bases and V 3 bases, and 3 bases lay outside the gene matches. Germline CDR1 reads MDHEN; CDR2 reads SYDVKM. CDR3 size: 15 residues. The CDR3 protein is CASSFGTGEGNTIYF. The CDR3 nucleotides read TGTGCCAGCAGTTTTGGGACAGGGGAAGGAAACACCATATATTTT.

This clone was seen more than once but under ten times. The chain is built from TRBV28 and TRBJ2-5; a weak D match, TRBD2 (7 bases). The CDR3 consists of 17 residues. Germline CDR1 and CDR2: MDHEN and SYDVKM. Trimming pared 6 bases from V and 5 bases from J, leaving 25 bases between. The CDR3 reads CASSLDPSGGGDETQYF. For the CDR3, the DNA is TGTGCCAGCAGCCTCGACCCTAGCGGAGGGGGGGACGAGACCCAGTACTTC.

The V and J genes are TRBV5-1 and TRBJ2-7, with 9 bases identical to TRBD1. V lost 4 bases and J lost 2; bases outside the gene matches: 7. The CDR3 has 15 residues. CDR1 is SGHRS and CDR2 is YFSETQ in the germline V gene. In DNA form, the CDR3 reads TGCGCCAGCAGCCCGGGACAGGGAAAAACCTACGAGCAGTACTTC. Protein product: CASSPGQGKTYEQYF.